This TCR beta chain was retrieved from a study of post-analysis software for immune sequencing data. Across the study: Relapsing-remitting, secondary progressive and progressive-relapsing courses of multiple sclerosis were included. Overall study results and limits: The authors found that F measure strongly co-clustered same-batch samples. Those with multiple sclerosis, the patient group, showed significantly lower normalized Chao1 diversity than controls.

Each TCR beta cDNA library carried unique molecular identifiers. cDNA molecules numbering around 500,000 came from approximately 1 to 10 million T cells. Each CDR3 protein is one row after TCRdb ran MiXCR on the PCR reads. The sample yields about 760,000 distinct CDR3 sequences, 25% to 30% seen once. With regard to this clonotype: Its antigen remains unknown.

The sequenced sample was blood. The receptor was derived from a girl aged 5-17 years with multiple sclerosis.

CDR3 nucleotide sequence: TGTGCCAGCAGCTCACCCCGGGACAGTTTTAACTATGGCTACACCTTC. As protein: CASSSPRDSFNYGYTF. This chain uses TRBV7-9 with TRBJ1-2; 7 bases match TRBD1. With V trimmed by 4 bases and J by 1 base, 9 bases remained unmatched. The CDR3 length is 16 residues. In germline, CDR1 is SEHNR, CDR2 FQNEAQ (reference sequence).